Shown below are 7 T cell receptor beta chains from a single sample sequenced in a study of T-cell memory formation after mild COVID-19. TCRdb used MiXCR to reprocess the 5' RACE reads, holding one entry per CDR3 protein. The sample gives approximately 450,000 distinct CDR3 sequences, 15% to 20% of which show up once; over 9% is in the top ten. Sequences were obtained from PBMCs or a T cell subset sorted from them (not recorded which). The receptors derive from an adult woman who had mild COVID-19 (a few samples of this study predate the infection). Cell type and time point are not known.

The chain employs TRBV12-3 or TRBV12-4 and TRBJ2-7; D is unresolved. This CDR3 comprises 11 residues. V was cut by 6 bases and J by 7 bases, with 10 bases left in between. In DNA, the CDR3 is TGTGCCAGCAGACTCTTCGGGGAGCAGTACTTC. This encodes CASRLFGEQYF.

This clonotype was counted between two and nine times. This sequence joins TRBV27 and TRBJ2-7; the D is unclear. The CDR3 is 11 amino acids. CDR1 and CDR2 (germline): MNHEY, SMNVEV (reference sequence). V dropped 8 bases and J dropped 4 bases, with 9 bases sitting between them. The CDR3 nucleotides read TGTGCCAGCCAACTTGGGTACGAGCAGTACTTC. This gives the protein CASQLGYEQYF.

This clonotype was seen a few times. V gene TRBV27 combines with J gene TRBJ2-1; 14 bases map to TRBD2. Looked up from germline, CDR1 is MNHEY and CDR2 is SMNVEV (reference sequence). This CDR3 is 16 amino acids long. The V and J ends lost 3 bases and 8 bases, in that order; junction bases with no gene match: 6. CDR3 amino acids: CASSFWTSGRIDEQFF. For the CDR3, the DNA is TGTGCCAGCAGTTTCTGGACTAGCGGGAGGATTGATGAGCAGTTCTTC.

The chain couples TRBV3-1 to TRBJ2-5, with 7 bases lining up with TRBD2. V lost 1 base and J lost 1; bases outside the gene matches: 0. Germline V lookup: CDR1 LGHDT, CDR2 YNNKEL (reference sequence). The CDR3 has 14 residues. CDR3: CASSQGTSQETQYF. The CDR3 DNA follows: TGTGCCAGCAGCCAAGGGACTAGCCAAGAGACCCAGTACTTC.

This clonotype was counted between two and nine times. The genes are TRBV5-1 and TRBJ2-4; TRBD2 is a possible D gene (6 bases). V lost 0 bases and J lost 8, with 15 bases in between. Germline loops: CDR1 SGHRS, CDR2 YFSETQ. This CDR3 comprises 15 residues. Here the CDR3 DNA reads TGCGCCAGCAGCTTGGCACCGGGGGAAAAAGACATTCAGTACTTC. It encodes CASSLAPGEKDIQYF.

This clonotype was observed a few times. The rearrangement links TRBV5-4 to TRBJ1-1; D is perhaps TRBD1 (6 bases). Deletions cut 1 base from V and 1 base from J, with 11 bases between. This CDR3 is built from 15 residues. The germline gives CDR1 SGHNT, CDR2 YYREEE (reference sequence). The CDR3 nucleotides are TGTGCCAGCAGCTTGTGGGGGACATCGAACACTGAAGCTTTCTTT. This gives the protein CASSLWGTSNTEAFF.

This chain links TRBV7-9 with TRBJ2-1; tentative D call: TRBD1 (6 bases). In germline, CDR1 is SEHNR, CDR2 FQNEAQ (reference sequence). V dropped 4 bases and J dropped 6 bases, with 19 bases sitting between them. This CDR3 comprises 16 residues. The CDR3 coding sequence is TGTGCCAGCAGCTACCCAGGGGTAAGAATATTCAATGAGCAGTTCTTC. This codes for CASSYPGVRIFNEQFF.